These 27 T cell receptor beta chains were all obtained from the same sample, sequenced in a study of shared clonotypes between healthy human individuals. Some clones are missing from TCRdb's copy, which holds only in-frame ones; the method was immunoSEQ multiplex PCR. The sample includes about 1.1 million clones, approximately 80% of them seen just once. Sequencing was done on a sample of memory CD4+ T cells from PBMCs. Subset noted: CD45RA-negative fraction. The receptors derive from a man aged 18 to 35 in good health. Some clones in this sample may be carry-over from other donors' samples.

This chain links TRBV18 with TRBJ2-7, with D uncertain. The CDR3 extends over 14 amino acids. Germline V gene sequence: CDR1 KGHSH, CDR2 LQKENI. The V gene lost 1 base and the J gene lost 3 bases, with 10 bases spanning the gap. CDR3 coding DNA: TGTGCCAGCTCACCACAAAGCAGAGACTACGAGCAGTACTTC. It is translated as CASSPQSRDYEQYF.

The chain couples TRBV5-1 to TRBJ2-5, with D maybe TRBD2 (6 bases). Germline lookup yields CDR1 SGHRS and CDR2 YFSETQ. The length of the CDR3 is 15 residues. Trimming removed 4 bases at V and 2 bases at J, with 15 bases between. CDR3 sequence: CASSPGVGGQETQYF. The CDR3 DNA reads TGCGCCAGCAGCCCGGGGGTGGGCGGACAAGAGACCCAGTACTTC.

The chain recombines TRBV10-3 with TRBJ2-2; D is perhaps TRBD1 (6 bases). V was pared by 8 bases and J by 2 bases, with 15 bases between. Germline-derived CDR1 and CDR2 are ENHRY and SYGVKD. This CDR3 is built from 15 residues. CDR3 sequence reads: CAIPGQSGNTGELFF. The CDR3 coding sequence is TGTGCCATCCCGGGACAATCGGGAAACACCGGGGAGCTGTTTTTT.

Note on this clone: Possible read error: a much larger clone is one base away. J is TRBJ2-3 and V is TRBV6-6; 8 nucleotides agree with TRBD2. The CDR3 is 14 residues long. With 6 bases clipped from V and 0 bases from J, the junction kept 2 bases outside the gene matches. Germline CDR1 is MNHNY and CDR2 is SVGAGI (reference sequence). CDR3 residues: CASSPSGSTDTQYF. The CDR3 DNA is TGTGCCAGCAGCCCTAGCGGGAGCACAGATACGCAGTATTTT.

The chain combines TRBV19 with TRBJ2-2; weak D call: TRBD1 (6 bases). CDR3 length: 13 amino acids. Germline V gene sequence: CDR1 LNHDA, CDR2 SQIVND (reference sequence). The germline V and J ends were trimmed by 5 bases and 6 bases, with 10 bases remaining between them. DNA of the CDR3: TGTGCCAGTAGTCCCGCAGGGGCCGGGGAGCTGTTTTTT. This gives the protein CASSPAGAGELFF.

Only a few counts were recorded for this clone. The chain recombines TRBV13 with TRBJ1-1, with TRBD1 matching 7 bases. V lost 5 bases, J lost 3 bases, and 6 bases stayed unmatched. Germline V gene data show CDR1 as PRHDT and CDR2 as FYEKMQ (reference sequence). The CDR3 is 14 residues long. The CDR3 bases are TGTGCCAGCAGCAAGACAGGGCGGGACACTGAAGCTTTCTTT. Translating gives CASSKTGRDTEAFF.

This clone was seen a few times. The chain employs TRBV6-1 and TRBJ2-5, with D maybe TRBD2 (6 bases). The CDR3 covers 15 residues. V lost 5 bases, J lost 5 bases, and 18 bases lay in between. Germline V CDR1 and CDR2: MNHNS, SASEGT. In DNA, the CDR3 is TGTGCCAGCAGTTTTACGCGGGAAGGCCAGGAGACCCAGTACTTC. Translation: CASSFTREGQETQYF.

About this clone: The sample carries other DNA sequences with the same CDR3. This chain's CDR3 is CASSLTAGSGELFF. The DNA for the CDR3 is TGCGCCAGCAGCTTGACGGCGGGAAGCGGGGAGCTGTTTTTT. The genes are TRBV5-1 and TRBJ2-2; D may be TRBD2 (6 bases). CDR3 length: 14 residues. V lost 1 base and J lost 7, with 11 bases in between. CDR1 SGHRS and CDR2 YFSETQ come from the germline V gene.

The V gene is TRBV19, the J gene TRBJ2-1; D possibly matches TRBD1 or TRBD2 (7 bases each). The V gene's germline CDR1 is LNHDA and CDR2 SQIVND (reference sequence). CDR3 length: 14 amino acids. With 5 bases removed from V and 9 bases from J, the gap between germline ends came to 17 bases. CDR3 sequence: CASSQRDSITEQFF. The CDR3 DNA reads TGTGCCAGTAGTCAGCGGGACAGTATAACTGAGCAGTTCTTC.

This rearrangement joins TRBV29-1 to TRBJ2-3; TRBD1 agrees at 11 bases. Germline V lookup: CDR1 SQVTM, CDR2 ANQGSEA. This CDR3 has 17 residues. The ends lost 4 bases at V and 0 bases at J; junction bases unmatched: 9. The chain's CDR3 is CSVVGTGGSTSTDTQYF. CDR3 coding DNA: TGCAGCGTTGTGGGGACAGGGGGATCCACTAGCACAGATACGCAGTATTTT.

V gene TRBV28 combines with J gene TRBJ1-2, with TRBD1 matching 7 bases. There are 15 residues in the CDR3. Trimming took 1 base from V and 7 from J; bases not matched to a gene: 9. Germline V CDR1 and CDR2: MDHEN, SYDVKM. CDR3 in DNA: TGTGCCAGCAGTTTATTAGGGGGCGCGGTAGGTGGCTACACCTTC. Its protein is CASSLLGGAVGGYTF.

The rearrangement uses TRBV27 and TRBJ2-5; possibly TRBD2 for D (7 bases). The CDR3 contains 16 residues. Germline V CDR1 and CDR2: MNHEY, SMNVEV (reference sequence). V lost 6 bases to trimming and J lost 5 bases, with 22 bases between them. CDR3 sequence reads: CASSPRLRGRGETQYF. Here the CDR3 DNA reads TGTGCCAGCAGCCCCCGGTTGCGGGGGCGCGGGGAGACCCAGTACTTC.

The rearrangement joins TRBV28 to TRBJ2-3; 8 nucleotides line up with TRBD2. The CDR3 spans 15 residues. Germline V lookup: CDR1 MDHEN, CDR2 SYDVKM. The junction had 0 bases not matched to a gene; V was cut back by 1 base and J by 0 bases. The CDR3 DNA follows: TGTGCCAGCAGTTTATCGGGGGGGAGCACAGATACGCAGTATTTT. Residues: CASSLSGGSTDTQYF. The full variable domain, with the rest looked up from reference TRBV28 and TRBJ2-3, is DVKVTQSSRYLVKRTGEKVFLECVQDMDHENMFWYRQDPGLGLRLIYFSYDVKMKEKGDIPEGYSVSREKKERFSLILESASTNQTSMYLCASSLSGGSTDTQYFGPGTRLTVL.

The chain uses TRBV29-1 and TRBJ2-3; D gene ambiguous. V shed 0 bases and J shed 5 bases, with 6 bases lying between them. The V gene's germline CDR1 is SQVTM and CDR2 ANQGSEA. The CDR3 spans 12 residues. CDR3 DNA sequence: TGCAGCGTTGAAGATCTAGGAGATACGCAGTATTTT. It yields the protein CSVEDLGDTQYF.

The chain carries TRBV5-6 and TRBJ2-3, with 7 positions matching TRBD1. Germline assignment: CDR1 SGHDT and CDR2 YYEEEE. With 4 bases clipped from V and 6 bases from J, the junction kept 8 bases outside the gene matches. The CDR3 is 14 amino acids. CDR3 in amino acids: CASSPDRVGDTQYF. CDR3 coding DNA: TGTGCCAGCAGCCCCGACAGGGTCGGTGATACGCAGTATTTT.

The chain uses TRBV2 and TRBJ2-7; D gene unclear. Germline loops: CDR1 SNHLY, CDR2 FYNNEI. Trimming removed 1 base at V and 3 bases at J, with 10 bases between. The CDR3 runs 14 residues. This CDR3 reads CASSEGWGVYEQYF. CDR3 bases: TGTGCCAGCAGTGAAGGCTGGGGTGTCTACGAGCAGTACTTC.

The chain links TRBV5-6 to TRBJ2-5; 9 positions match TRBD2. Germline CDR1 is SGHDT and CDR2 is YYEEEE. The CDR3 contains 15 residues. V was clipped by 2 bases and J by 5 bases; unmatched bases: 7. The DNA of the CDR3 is TGTGCCAGCAGCTTTATAGCGGGAGAAGGTGAGACCCAGTACTTC. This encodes CASSFIAGEGETQYF. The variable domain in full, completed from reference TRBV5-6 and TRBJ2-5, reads DAGVTQSPTHLIKTRGQQVTLRCSPKSGHDTVSWYQQALGQGPQFIFQYYEEEERQRGNFPDRFSGHQFPNYSSELNVNALLLGDSALYLCASSFIAGEGETQYFGPGTRLLVL.

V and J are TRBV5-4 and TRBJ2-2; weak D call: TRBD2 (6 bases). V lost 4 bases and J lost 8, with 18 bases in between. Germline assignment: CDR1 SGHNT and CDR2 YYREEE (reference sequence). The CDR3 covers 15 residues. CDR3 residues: CASSILARGSGELFF. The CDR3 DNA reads TGTGCCAGCAGCATACTAGCTCGAGGGAGTGGGGAGCTGTTTTTT.

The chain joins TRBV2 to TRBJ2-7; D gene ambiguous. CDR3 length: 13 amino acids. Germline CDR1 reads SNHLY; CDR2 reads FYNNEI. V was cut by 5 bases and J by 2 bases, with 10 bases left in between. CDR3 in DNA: TGTGCCAGCAGTAGGAAGCCAACCTACGAGCAGTACTTC. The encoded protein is CASSRKPTYEQYF.

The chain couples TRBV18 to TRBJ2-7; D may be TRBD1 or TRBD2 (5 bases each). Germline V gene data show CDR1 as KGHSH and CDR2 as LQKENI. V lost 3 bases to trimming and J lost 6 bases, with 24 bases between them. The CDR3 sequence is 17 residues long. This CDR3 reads CASSPGSGRPIRGEQYF. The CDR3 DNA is TGTGCCAGCTCACCGGGGTCGGGACGTCCTATCAGAGGCGAGCAGTACTTC.

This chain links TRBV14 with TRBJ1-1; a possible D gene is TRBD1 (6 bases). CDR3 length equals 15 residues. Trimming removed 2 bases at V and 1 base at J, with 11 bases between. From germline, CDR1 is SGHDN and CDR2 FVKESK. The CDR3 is CASSQIGQWNTEAFF. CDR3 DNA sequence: TGTGCCAGCAGCCAAATAGGACAGTGGAACACTGAAGCTTTCTTT. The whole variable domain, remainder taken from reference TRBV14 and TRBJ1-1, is EAGVTQFPSHSVIEKGQTVTLRCDPISGHDNLYWYRRVMGKEIKFLLHFVKESKQDESGMPNNRFLAERTGGTYSTLKVQPAELEDSGVYFCASSQIGQWNTEAFFGQGTRLTVV.

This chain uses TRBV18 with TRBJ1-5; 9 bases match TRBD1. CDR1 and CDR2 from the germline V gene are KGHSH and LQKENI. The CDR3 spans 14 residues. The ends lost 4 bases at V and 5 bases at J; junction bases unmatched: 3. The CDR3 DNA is TGTGCCAGCTCACAGGGACAGGGCTATCAGCCCCAGCATTTT. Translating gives CASSQGQGYQPQHF.

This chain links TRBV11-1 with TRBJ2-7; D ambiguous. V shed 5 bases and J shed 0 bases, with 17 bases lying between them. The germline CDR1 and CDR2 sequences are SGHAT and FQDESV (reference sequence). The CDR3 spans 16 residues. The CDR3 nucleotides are TGTGCCAGCAGCCAATGGCGCTCGGGCAGCTCCTACGAGCAGTACTTC. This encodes CASSQWRSGSSYEQYF.

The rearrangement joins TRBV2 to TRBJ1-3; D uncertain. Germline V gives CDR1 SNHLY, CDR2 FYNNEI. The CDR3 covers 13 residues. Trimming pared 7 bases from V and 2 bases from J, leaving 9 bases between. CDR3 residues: CASNLQTGNTIYF. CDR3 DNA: TGTGCCAGCAACTTACAGACTGGAAACACCATATATTTT.

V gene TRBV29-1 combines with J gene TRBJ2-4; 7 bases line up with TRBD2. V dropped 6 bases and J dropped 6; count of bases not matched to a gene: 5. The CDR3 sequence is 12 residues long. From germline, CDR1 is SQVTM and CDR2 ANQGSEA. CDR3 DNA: TGCAGCGTCTGGGAGGGGAGAAACATTCAGTACTTC. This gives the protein CSVWEGRNIQYF.

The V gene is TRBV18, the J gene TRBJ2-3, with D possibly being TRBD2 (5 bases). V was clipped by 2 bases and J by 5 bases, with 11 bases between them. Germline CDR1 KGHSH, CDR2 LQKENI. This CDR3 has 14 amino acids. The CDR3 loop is CASSPVGDKDTQYF. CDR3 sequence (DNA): TGTGCCAGCTCACCAGTGGGAGACAAAGATACGCAGTATTTT.

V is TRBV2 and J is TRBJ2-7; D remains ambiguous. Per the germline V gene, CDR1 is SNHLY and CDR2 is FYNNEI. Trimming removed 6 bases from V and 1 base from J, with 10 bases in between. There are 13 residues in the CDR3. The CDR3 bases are TGTGCCAGCAGGTCGGACGGGTCCTACGAGCAGTACTTC. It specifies CASRSDGSYEQYF.